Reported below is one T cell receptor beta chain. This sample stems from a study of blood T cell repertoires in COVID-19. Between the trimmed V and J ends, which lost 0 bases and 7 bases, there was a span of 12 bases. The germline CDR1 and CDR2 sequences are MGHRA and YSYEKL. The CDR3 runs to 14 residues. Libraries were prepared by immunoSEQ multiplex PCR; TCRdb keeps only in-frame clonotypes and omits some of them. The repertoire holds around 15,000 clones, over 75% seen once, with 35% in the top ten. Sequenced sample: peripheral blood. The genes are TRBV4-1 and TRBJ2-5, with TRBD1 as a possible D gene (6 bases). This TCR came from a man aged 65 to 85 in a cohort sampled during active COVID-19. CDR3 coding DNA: TGCGCCAGCAGCCAAGAGCAGGGGCTGGGGACCCAGTACTTC. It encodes CASSQEQGLGTQYF.